This entry features one T cell receptor (beta chain) sequence. The sample is drawn from a study of Ad26.COV2.S vaccination and SARS-CoV-2 variants. Treatment denoted: some 19 received Ad26.COV2.S at low or high dose, single or two shots; about 5 received placebo; per-sample allocation not given. Sampling took place 63 days after the first vaccine or placebo injection. TCRdb's table, derived via immunoSEQ multiplex PCR, lists solely in-frame clones and lacks some. The table has almost 400,000 clones, around 91% seen once. Germline V gene lookup returns CDR1 LGHNA and CDR2 YSLEER. CDR3 length: 15 residues. V was trimmed by 3 bases and J by 2 bases, leaving 10 bases between them.

Sequences were derived from peripheral blood, sampled in a trial of Ad26.COV2.S vaccine versus placebo. The chain joins TRBV4-3 to TRBJ2-2; tentatively, D is TRBD2 (6 bases). This TCR came from a person aged 18-60 years who received the Ad26.COV2.S COVID-19 vaccine or a placebo. CDR3 region: CASSHEAGNTGELFF. CDR3 nucleotide sequence: TGCGCCAGCAGCCATGAAGCGGGTAACACCGGGGAGCTGTTTTTT.